A selection of T cell receptor beta chains follows, all from one sample in a study of CD8+CD57+ T cells in acquired aplastic anemia. TCRdb recomputed calls from the reads with MiXCR, one row per CDR3 protein. The table includes 160,000 or so distinct CDR3 sequences, 47% detected once. Sample: sorted CD4+, CD8+, or CD8+CD57+ T cells (not recorded which) from PBMCs. These receptor sequences come from a human donor with aplastic anemia. Both conserved end residues are part of each CDR3. Each record gives: J gene, V gene, D gene, clone size, CDR3 protein, CDR3 DNA. D genes are given only for firm matches. Expanded clones are given a class, and other clones once, few, many or no size at all.

>TRBJ1-5|TRBV15|.|.
CATSRALRGLSNQPQHF
TGTGCCACCAGCAGAGCCTTAAGAGGTTTGAGCAATCAGCCCCAGCATTTT
>TRBJ2-7|TRBV10-3|.|.
CAISESPQLPYEQHF
TGTGCCATCAGTGAGTCGCCACAATTACCCTACGAGCAGCACTTC
>TRBJ2-2|TRBV4-3|.|.
CASSQGRHTGELFF
TGCGCCAGCAGCCAAGGCAGACACACCGGGGAGCTGTTTTTT
>TRBJ2-3|TRBV6-2/TRBV6-3|TRBD2|.
CASRLAGGRDTQYF
TGTGCCAGCAGGCTAGCGGGGGGGAGGGATACGCAGTATTTT
>TRBJ1-2|TRBV20-1|.|.
CSARDPDSSYGYTF
TGCAGTGCTAGAGATCCGGATTCCTCCTATGGCTACACCTTC
>TRBJ2-3|TRBV24-1|.|.
CATSLSGTRTDTQYF
TGTGCCACCAGCCTATCCGGAACCCGCACAGATACGCAGTATTTT
>TRBJ1-1|TRBV7-8|.|.
CASGVRMNTEAFF
TGTGCCAGCGGTGTCAGGATGAACACTGAAGCTTTCTTT
>TRBJ2-1|TRBV15|TRBD1|.
CATSRRQGYNEQFF
TGTGCCACCAGCAGAAGACAGGGCTACAATGAGCAGTTCTTC
>TRBJ2-5|TRBV11-2|TRBD2|.
CASSLVASGGIQETQYF
TGTGCCAGCAGCTTAGTGGCTAGCGGGGGTATACAAGAGACCCAGTACTTC
>TRBJ2-5|TRBV5-5|TRBD2|many
CASSLVVSGGAQETQYF
TGTGCCAGCAGCTTGGTGGTCAGCGGGGGGGCACAAGAGACCCAGTACTTC
>TRBJ2-2|TRBV7-9|.|.
CASSPAIGGELFF
TGTGCCAGCAGCCCAGCGATTGGCGGGGAGCTGTTTTTT
>TRBJ2-5|TRBV14|.|.
CASSRRQETQYF
TGTGCCAGCAGCCGCCGTCAAGAGACCCAGTACTTC
>TRBJ2-1|TRBV7-8|TRBD2|.
CASSRASGNEQFF
TGCGCCAGCAGTCGGGCTAGCGGCAATGAGCAGTTCTTC